This T cell receptor (beta chain) was found in a study of blood T cells in healthy people across ages. Study conclusions and caveats: In older individuals, TCR beta diversity per million T cells was lower, falling roughly linearly with age.

This clonotype was seen only a few times. Its cognate antigen is unknown. A sample-barcoded 5' primer and a J-beta primer mix were used in a second PCR of roughly 7 to 12 cycles. TCRdb reanalysed the 5' RACE reads using MiXCR and keeps one entry per CDR3 protein. Of about 680,000 distinct CDR3 sequences listed, roughly 50% were seen once; the top ten hold roughly a third. The germline gives CDR1 MNHNS, CDR2 SASEGT. With 0 bases removed from V and 12 bases from J, the gap between germline ends came to 12 bases. The CDR3 runs to 13 residues. The source is a woman aged 60-75 years in good health. The sequencing input was blood. This chain joins TRBV6-1 and TRBJ2-1; TRBD1 is a possible D gene (6 bases). CDR3 protein: CASSEAWGRGQFF. CDR3 bases: TGTGCCAGCAGTGAAGCGTGGGGCAGGGGGCAGTTCTTC.